This T cell receptor beta chain was recorded in a study of CD8 T cells in Susac syndrome. Trimming stripped 1 base from V and 5 bases from J, with 17 bases between. CDR1 is SQVTM, CDR2 ANQGSEA, per germline. This CDR3 has 15 residues. Random hexamers served to reverse transcribe about 0.45 to 1 ug RNA. TCRdb processed the immunoSEQ multiplex PCR reads anew with MiXCR; each CDR3 protein has one entry. This table has roughly 120,000 distinct CDR3 sequences, 80% to 95% appearing once. The specimen sequenced was CD8+ T cells from PBMCs. The chain couples TRBV29-1 to TRBJ2-5; D not resolved. The source is a human donor with multiple sclerosis. The CDR3 bases are TGCAGCGTTGAAGGTTTCAGCCGACCTTGGGAGACCCAGTACTTC. Translation gives CSVEGFSRPWETQYF.